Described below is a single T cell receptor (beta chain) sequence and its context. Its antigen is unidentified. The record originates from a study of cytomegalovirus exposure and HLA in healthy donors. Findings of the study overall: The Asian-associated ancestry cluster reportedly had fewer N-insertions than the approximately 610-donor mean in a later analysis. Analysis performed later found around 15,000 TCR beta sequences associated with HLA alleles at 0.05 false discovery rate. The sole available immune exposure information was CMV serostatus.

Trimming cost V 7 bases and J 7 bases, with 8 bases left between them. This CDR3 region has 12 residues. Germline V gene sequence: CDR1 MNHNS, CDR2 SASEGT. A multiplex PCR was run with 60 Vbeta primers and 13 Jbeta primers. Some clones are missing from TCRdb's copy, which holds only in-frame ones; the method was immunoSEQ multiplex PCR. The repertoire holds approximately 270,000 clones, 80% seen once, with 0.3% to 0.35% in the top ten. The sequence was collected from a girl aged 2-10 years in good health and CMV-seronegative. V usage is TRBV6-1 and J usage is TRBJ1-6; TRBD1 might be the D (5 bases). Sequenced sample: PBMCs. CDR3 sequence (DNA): TGTGCCAGCACAGGGCACAATTCACCCCTCCACTTT. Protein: CASTGHNSPLHF.